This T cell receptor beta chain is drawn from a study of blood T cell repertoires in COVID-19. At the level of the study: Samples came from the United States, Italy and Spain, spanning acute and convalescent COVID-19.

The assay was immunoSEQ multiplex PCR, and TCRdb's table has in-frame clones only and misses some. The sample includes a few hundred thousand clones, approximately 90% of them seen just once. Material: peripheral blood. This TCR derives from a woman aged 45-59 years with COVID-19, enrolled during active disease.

The CDR3 sequence: CASTPGLNTGELFF. Written as DNA, the CDR3 is TGTGCCAGCACCCCGGGACTCAACACCGGGGAGCTGTTTTTT. This sequence joins TRBV6-4 and TRBJ2-2; D is perhaps TRBD2 (6 bases). The V and J ends lost 7 bases and 2 bases respectively, with 11 bases between them. The CDR3 runs to 14 residues. The germline gives CDR1 MRHNA, CDR2 SNTAGT.